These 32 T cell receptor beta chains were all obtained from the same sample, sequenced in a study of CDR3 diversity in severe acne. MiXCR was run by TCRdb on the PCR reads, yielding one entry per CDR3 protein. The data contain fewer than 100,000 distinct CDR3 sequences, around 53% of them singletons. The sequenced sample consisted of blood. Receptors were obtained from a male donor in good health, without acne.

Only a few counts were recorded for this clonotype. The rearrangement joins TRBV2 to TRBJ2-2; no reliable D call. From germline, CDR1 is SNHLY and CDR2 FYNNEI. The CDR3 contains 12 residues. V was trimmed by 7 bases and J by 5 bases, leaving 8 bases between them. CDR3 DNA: TGTGCCAGCAACCTTGGAACCGGGGAGCTGTTTTTT. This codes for CASNLGTGELFF.

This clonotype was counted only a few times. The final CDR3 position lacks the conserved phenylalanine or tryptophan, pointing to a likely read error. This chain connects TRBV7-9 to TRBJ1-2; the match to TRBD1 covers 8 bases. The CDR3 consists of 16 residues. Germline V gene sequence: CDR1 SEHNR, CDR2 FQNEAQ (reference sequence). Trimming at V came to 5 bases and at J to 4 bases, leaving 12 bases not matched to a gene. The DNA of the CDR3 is TGTGCCAGCAGCCAAGCAGGACAGGGCTTGAGCTATGGCTACACCTCC. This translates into CASSQAGQGLSYGYTS.

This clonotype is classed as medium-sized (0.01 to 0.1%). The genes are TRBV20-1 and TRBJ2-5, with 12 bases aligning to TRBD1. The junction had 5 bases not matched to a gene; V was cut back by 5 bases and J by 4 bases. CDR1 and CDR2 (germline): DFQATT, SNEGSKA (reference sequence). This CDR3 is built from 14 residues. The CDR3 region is CSAPGTGGGETQYF. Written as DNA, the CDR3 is TGCAGTGCTCCGGGGACAGGGGGCGGAGAGACCCAGTACTTC.

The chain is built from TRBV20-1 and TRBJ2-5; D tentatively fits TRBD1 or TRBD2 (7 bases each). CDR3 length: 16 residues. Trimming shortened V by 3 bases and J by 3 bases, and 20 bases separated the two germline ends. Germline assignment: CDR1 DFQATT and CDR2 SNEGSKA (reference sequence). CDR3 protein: CSASSGRGTAKETQYF. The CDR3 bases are TGCAGTGCTAGTTCGGGGCGGGGGACAGCGAAAGAGACCCAGTACTTC.

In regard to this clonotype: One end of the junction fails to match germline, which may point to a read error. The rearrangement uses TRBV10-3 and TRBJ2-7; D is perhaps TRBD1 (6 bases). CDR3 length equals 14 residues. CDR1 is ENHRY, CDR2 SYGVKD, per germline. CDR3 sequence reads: CVIKGVGAKNEQYF. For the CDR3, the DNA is TGTGTCATCAAGGGGGTGGGGGCGAAAAACGAGCAGTACTTC.

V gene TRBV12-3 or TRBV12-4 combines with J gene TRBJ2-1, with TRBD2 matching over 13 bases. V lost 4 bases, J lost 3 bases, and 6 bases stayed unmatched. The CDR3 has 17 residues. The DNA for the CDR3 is TGTGCCAGCAGTTCCGGGACTAGCGGGGCGATCTACAATGAGCAGTTCTTC. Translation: CASSSGTSGAIYNEQFF.

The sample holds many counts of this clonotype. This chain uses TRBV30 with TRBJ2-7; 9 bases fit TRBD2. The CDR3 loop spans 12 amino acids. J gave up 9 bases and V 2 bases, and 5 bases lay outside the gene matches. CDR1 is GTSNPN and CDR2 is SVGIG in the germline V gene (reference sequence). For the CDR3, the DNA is TGTGCCTGGAGTCAGCGGGAGGTGGGGCAGTACTTC. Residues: CAWSQREVGQYF. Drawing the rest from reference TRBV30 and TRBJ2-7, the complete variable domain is SQTIHQWPATLVQPVGSPLSLECTVEGTSNPNLYWYRQAAGRGLQLLFYSVGIGQISSEVPQNLSASRPQDRQFILSSKKLLLSDSGFYLCAWSQREVGQYFGPGTRLTVT.

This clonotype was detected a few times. The CDR3 here is CASSPGKRSNQPQHF. CDR3 nucleotide sequence: TGTGCCAGCAGCCCAGGGAAACGAAGCAATCAGCCCCAGCATTTT. The chain links TRBV2 to TRBJ1-5; D might be TRBD1 (5 bases). Germline assignment: CDR1 SNHLY and CDR2 FYNNEI. V lost 6 bases and J 1 base, leaving 13 bases between the germline ends. The CDR3 extends over 15 amino acids.

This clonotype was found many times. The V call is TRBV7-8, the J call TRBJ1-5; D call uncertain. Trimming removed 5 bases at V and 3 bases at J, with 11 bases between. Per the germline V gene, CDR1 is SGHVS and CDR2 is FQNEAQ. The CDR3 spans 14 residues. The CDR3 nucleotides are TGTGCCAGCAGCCCCTCGGGATCCAATCAGCCCCAGCATTTT. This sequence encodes CASSPSGSNQPQHF. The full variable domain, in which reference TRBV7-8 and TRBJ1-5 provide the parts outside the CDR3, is GAGVSQSPRYKVAKRGQDVALRCDPISGHVSLFWYQQALGQGPEFLTYFQNEAQLDKSGLPSDRFFAERPEGSVSTLKIQRTQQEDSAVYLCASSPSGSNQPQHFGDGTRLSIL.

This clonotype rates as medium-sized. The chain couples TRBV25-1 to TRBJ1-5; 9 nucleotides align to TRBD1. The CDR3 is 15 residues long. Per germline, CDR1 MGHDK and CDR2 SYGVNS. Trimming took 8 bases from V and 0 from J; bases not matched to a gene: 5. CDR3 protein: CASAGTGNSNQPQHF. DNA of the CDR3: TGTGCCAGCGCCGGGACAGGGAATAGCAATCAGCCCCAGCATTTT.

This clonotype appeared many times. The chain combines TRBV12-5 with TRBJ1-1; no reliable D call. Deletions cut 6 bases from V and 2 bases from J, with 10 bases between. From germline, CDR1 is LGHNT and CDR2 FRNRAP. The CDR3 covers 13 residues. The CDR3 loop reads CASGVDRNTEAFF. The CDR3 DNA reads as TGTGCTAGTGGCGTGGACCGAAACACTGAAGCTTTCTTT.

The CDR3 reads CASSQGTSLTKETQYF. CDR3 nucleotide sequence: TGTGCCAGCAGCCAGGGGACTAGCCTCACCAAAGAGACCCAGTACTTC. The chain is built from TRBV14 and TRBJ2-5; TRBD2 matches at 9 bases. The CDR3 length is 16 residues. Looked up from germline, CDR1 is SGHDN and CDR2 is FVKESK. With 3 bases clipped from V and 3 bases from J, the junction kept 8 bases outside the gene matches.

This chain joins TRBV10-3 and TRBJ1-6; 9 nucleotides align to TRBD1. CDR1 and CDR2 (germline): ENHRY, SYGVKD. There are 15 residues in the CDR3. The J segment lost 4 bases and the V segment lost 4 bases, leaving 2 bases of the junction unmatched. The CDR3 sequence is CAISGTGEYNSPLHF. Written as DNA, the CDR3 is TGTGCCATCAGTGGGACAGGGGAATATAATTCACCCCTCCACTTT.

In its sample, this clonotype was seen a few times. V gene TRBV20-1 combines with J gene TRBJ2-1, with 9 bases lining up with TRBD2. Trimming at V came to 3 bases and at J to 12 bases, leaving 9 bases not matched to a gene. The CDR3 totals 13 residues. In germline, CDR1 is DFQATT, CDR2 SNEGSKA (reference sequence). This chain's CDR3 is CSASTASGAAQFF. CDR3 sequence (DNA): TGCAGTGCTAGTACGGCTAGCGGGGCTGCGCAGTTCTTC.

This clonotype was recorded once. The CDR3 DNA follows: TGTGCCAGCAGCTTGTATTCAGAGACCCAGTACTTC. It encodes CASSLYSETQYF. The chain recombines TRBV7-9 with TRBJ2-5; D unresolved. Germline loops: CDR1 SEHNR, CDR2 FQNEAQ (reference sequence). V was cut by 3 bases and J by 4 bases, with 6 bases left in between. There are 12 residues in the CDR3.

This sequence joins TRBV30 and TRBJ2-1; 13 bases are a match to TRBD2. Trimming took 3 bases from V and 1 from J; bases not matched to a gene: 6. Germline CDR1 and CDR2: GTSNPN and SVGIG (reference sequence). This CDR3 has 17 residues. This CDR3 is CAWRPGTSGESYNEQFF. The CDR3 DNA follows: TGTGCCTGGAGGCCCGGGACTAGCGGGGAGTCCTACAATGAGCAGTTCTTC.

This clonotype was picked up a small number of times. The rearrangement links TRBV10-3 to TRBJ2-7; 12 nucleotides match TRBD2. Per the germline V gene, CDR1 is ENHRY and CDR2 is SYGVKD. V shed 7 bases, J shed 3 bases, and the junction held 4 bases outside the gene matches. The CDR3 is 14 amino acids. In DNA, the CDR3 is TGTGCCATCACCAAGACTAGCGGGAGCTACGAGCAGTACTTC. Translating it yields CAITKTSGSYEQYF.

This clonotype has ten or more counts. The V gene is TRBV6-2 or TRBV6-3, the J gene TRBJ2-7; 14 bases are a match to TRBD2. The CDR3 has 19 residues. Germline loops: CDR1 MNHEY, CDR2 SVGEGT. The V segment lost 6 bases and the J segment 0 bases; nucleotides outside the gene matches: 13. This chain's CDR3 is CASSPAGTSGSHASYEQYF. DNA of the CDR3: TGTGCCAGCAGCCCAGCCGGGACTAGCGGGAGTCATGCCTCCTACGAGCAGTACTTC.

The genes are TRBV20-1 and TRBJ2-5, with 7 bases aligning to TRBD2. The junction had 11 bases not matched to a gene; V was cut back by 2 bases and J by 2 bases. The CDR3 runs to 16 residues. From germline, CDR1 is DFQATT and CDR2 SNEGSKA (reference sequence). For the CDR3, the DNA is TGCAGTGCTAGATCCGGCGCGGGGGAAATTCAAGAGACCCAGTACTTC. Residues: CSARSGAGEIQETQYF.

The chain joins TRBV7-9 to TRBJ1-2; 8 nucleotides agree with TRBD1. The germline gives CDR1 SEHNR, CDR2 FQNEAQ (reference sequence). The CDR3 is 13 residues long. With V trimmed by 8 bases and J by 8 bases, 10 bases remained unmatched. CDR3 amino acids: CASGLTTGEGYTF. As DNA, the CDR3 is TGTGCCAGCGGCCTAACGACAGGGGAAGGCTACACCTTC.

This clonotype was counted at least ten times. CDR3 in amino acids: CASSQGQEKLFF. The CDR3 nucleotides are TGTGCCAGCAGTCAGGGACAGGAAAAACTGTTTTTT. The rearrangement joins TRBV12-3 or TRBV12-4 to TRBJ1-4, with TRBD1 identical over 7 bases. V lost 5 bases and J lost 8; bases outside the gene matches: 2. The CDR3 totals 12 residues.

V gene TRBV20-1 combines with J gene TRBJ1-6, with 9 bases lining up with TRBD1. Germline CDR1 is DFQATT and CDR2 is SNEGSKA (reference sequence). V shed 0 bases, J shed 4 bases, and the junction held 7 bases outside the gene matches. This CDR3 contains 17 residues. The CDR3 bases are TGCAGTGCTAGAGAGGAAGGCGGGACAGGGTATAATTCACCCCTCCACTTT. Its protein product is CSAREEGGTGYNSPLHF.

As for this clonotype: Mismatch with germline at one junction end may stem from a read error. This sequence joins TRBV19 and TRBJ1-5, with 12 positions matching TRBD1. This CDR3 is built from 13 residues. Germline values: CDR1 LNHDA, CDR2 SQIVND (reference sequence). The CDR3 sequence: CARGTGGNRPQHF. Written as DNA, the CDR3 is TGTGCCAGAGGGACAGGGGGCAATCGGCCCCAGCATTTT.

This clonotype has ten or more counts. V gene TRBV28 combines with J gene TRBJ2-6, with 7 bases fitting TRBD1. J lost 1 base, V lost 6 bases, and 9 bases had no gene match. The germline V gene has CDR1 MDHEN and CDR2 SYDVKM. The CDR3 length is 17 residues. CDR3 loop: CASRRGTVSSGANVLTF. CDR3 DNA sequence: TGTGCCAGCAGGCGAGGGACAGTAAGTTCTGGGGCCAACGTCCTGACTTTC.

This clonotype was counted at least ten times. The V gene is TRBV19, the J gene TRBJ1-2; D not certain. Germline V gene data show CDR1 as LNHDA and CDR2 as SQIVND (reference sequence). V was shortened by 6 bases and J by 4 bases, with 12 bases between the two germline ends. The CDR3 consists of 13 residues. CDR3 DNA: TGTGCCAGTAGAGGTGGGGAGTTCTATGGCTACACCTTC. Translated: CASRGGEFYGYTF.

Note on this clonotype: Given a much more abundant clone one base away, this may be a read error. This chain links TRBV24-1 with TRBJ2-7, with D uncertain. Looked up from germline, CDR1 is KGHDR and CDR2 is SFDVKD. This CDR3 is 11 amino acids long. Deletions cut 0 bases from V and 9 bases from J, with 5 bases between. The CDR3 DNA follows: TGTGCCACCAGTGATTTGCACGTGCAGTACTTC. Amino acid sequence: CATSDLHVQYF.

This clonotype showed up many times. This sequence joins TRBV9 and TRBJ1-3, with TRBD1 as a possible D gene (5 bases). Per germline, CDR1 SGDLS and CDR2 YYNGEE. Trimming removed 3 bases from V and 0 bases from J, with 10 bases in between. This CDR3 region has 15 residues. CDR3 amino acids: CASSGTGLSGNTIYF. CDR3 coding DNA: TGTGCCAGCAGCGGTACAGGCCTCTCTGGAAACACCATATATTTT.

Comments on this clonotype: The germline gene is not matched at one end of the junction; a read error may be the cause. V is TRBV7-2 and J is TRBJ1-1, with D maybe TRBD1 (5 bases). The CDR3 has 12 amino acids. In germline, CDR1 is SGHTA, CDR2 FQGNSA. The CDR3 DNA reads TGTGCCAGCAGCTTGACAGCACCTGAAGCTCTCTTT. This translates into CASSLTAPEALF.

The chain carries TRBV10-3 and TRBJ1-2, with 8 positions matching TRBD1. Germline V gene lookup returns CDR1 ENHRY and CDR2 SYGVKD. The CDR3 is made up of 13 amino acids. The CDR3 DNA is TGTGCTACACCAACGGACAGGGATGGTGGCTACACCTTC. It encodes CATPTDRDGGYTF.

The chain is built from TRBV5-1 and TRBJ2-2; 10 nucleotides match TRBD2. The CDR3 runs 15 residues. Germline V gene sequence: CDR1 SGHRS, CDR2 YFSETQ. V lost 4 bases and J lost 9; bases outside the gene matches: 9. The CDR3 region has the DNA TGCGCCAGCAGCCCCCGGCTAGCGGGAGACAGGGAGCTGTTTTTT. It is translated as CASSPRLAGDRELFF.

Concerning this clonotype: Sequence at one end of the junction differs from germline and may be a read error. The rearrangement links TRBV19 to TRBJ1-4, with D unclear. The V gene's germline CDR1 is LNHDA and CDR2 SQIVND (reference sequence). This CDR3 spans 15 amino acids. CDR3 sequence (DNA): TGTGCCAGTAGTATAGATCAAGGACTTAATGAAGAACTGTTTTTT. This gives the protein CASSIDQGLNEELFF.

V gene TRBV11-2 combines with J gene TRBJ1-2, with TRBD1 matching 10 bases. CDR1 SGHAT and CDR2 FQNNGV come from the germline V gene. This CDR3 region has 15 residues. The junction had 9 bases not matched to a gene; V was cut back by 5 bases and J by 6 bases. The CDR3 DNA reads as TGTGCCAGCAGCCCAGTGGGACAGGGGCGCGATGGCTACACCTTC. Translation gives CASSPVGQGRDGYTF.